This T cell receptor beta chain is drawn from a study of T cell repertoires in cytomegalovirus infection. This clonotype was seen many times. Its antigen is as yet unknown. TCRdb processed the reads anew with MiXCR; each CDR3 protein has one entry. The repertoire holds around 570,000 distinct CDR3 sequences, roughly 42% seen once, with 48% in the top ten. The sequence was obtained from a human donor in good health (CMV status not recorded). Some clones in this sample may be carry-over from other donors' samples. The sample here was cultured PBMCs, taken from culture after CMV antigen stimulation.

In nucleotides, the CDR3 is TGTGCCAGCAGCTCGTCGGGGGGCTCCTACGAGCAGTACTTC. Its translation: CASSSSGGSYEQYF. The chain couples TRBV7-2 to TRBJ2-7; 7 bases align to TRBD2. The junction had 3 bases not matched to a gene; V was cut back by 4 bases and J by 0 bases. CDR1 is SGHTA and CDR2 is FQGNSA in the germline V gene. This CDR3 is built from 14 residues. The full variable domain, with the rest looked up from reference TRBV7-2 and TRBJ2-7, is GAGVSQSPSNKVTEKGKDVELRCDPISGHTALYWYRQSLGQGLEFLIYFQGNSAPDKSGLPSDRFSAERTGGSVSTLTIQRTQQEDSAVYLCASSSSGGSYEQYFGPGTRLTVT.